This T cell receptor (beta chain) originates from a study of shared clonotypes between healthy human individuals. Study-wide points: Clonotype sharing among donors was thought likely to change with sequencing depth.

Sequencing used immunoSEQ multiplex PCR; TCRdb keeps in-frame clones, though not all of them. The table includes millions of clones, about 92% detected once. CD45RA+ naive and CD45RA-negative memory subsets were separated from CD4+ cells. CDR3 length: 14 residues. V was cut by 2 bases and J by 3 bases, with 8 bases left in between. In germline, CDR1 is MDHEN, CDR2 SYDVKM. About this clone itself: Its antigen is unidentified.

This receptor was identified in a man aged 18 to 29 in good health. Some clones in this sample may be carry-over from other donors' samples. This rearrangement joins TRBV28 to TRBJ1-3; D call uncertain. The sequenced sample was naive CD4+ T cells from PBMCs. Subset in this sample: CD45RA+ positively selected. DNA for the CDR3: TGTGCCAGCAGTTTAATCCAAAATGGAAACACCATATATTTT. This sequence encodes CASSLIQNGNTIYF.